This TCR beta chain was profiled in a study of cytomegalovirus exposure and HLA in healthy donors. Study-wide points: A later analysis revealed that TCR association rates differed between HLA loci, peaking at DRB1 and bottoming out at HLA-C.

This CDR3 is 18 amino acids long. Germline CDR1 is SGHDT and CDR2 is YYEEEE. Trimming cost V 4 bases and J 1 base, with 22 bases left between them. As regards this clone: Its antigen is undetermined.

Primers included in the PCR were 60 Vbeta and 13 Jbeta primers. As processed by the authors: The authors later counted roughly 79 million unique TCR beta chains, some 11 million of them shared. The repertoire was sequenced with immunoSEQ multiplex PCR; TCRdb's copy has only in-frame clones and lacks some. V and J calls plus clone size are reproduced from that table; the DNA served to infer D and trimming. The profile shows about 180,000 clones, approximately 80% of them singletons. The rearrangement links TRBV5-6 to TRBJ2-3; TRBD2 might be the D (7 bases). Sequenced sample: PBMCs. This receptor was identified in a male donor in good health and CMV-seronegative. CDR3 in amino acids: CASSNREVLLAGTDTQYF. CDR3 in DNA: TGTGCCAGCAGCAACAGGGAGGTACTCCTAGCGGGCACAGATACGCAGTATTTT.